This entry describes one TCR beta chain. The antigen remains unidentified. This sample is part of a study of cytomegalovirus exposure and HLA in healthy donors. Whole-study context: Assignment to the Caucasian-associated ancestry cluster applied to approximately 80% of the approximately 400 genotyped donors.

Findings and limits, study-wide: The presence/absence work took it that sequencing depth was about the same across donors. The likely explanation for a cluster of highly shared sequence variants was sequencing artifact.

The CDR3 has 14 residues. V lost 3 bases, J lost 2 bases, and 3 bases stayed unmatched. Germline V gene data show CDR1 as SGHTA and CDR2 as FQGNSA. PCR primers comprised 60 Vbeta and 13 Jbeta primers. TCRdb's copy holds only in-frame clones and misses some; the assay was immunoSEQ multiplex PCR. In the table there are some 96,000 clones, approximately 76% of which are singletons. Despite likely unrecorded immune exposures, the donors were nominally healthy at the time of sampling. This clonotype was obtained from a man aged 35 to 55 in good health and CMV-seronegative. Sequencing was done on a sample of PBMCs. The rearrangement links TRBV7-2 to TRBJ2-5; 7 positions match TRBD1. CDR3 in amino acids: CASSFSGQQETQYF. For the CDR3, the DNA is TGTGCCAGCAGCTTCTCGGGACAGCAAGAGACCCAGTACTTC. The full variable domain, rest sourced from reference TRBV7-2 and TRBJ2-5, is GAGVSQSPSNKVTEKGKDVELRCDPISGHTALYWYRQSLGQGLEFLIYFQGNSAPDKSGLPSDRFSAERTGGSVSTLTIQRTQQEDSAVYLCASSFSGQQETQYFGPGTRLLVL.